This T cell receptor (beta chain) was sequenced in a study of human T cells and chemical hapten exposure. Study overall: Minor volume differences among pooled libraries chiefly drove per-sample TCR yield variation. Findings and caveats of the study: Given that the donors had alopecia, their immune response may differ from that seen in healthy people.

Time point indicated: patch test 1, 2 weeks after DPC sensitization. As to treatment: therapeutic diphenylcyclopropenone sensitization with weekly scalp DPC. Those who donated were patients with alopecia, 18 to 70 years of age, and suitable for DPC. Before extraction, the whole blood was not fractionated, and total RNA was taken from it. TCRdb re-derived calls from the RACE reads in MiXCR, one entry per CDR3 protein. This table has roughly 80,000 distinct CDR3 sequences, around 10% appearing once. The sample holds a few counts of this clonotype. The antigen is unknown. Per germline, CDR1 SGDLS and CDR2 YYNGEE. The CDR3 loop spans 17 amino acids. V gave up 4 bases and J gave up 1 base; unmatched junction bases: 6.

V and J are TRBV9 and TRBJ2-2; 11 bases align to TRBD2. The TCR comes from a woman aged 45-65 years with alopecia areata. Some clones in this sample may be carry-over from other donors' samples. The sample in question was whole blood, obtained in connection with sensitization to the hapten diphenylcyclopropenone (DPC). The CDR3: CASSPRGTSGNTGELFF. CDR3 coding DNA: TGTGCCAGCAGCCCCCGAGGGACTAGCGGGAACACCGGGGAGCTGTTTTTT.